A selection of T cell receptor beta chains follows, all from one sample in a study of blood T cell repertoires in COVID-19. Data came from immunoSEQ multiplex PCR; TCRdb stores just in-frame clones and leaves some out. This sample carries more than 25,000 clones, roughly nine tenths of them seen once, and the ten largest clones take about 16%. Sequenced sample: peripheral blood. The receptors were sampled from a man older than 75 with acute or convalescent COVID-19. Each CDR3 is given with its conserved first and last residue. Fields, in order: clone size, J gene, D gene, V gene, CDR3 DNA, CDR3 protein. The D gene is left open where the match is weak. Size tells how often a clone was seen (once, few, many) or the class of an expanded clone, and some rows leave it out.

NA | TRBJ2-7 | NA | TRBV3-1/TRBV3-2 | TGTGCCAGCAGCCAAGACCGAGAGAACGAGCAGTACTTC | CASSQDRENEQYF
NA | TRBJ1-1 | TRBD1 | TRBV6-1 | TGTGCCAGCAGTGAACAGGGGGTTAGCACTGAAGCTTTCTTT | CASSEQGVSTEAFF
NA | TRBJ2-1 | TRBD1 | TRBV27 | TGTGCCAGCAGTCCTCGTACGGGACAGGGGCCGGGGGAGCAGTTCTTC | CASSPRTGQGPGEQFF
NA | TRBJ1-3 | NA | TRBV21-1 | TGTGCCAGCAGAAACTATCGGTCGGGACTTGGAAACACCATATATTTT | CASRNYRSGLGNTIYF
once | TRBJ2-3 | TRBD2 | TRBV7-9 | TGTGCCAGCAGTTCTTCCGGGACTAGCGAAGATACGCAGTATTTT | CASSSSGTSEDTQYF
NA | TRBJ1-1 | NA | TRBV19 | TGTGCCAGTAGCTGGGGGGAGGGCACTGAAGCTTTCTTT | CASSWGEGTEAFF
NA | TRBJ2-1 | TRBD2 | TRBV30 | TGTGCCTGGACGGGCGGGGGGGCAAGCTCCTACAATGAGCAGTTCTTC | CAWTGGGASSYNEQFF
NA | TRBJ1-5 | NA | TRBV5-1 | TGCGCCAGCAGCTTGGAAGGCAGGGGTAGCAATCAGCCCCAGCATTTT | CASSLEGRGSNQPQHF
NA | TRBJ1-1 | NA | TRBV25-1 | TGTGCCAGCAGTCAAACAGGAATGAACACTGAAGCTTTCTTT | CASSQTGMNTEAFF
NA | TRBJ2-7 | NA | TRBV19 | TGTGCCAGTAGCCGGAGAAGCTCCTACGAGCAGTACTTC | CASSRRSSYEQYF
NA | TRBJ2-2 | NA | TRBV7-6 | TGTGCCAGCAGCTACACGCGCCAGGGATGGAGCACCGGGGAGCTGTTTTTT | CASSYTRQGWSTGELFF
NA | TRBJ1-6 | TRBD1 | TRBV6-2/TRBV6-3 | TGTGCCAGCAGTTCCGCTTTGACAGGGAGGAATTCACCCCTCCACTTT | CASSSALTGRNSPLHF
NA | TRBJ1-2 | TRBD1 | TRBV2 | TGTGCCAGCAGGGGACAGGGGGCTAACTATGGCTACACCTTC | CASRGQGANYGYTF
NA | TRBJ1-5 | NA | TRBV7-2 | TGTGCCAGCAGCGTAATACAGGGATTTCAGCCCCAGCATTTT | CASSVIQGFQPQHF
NA | TRBJ2-7 | TRBD1 | TRBV6-5 | TGTGCCAGCAGTTCGGGACAGCTTTACGAGCAGTACTTC | CASSSGQLYEQYF
NA | TRBJ2-3 | NA | TRBV5-1 | TGCGCCAGCAGCTTTAGAGGTCAAGGGGAAACAGATACGCAGTATTTT | CASSFRGQGETDTQYF
NA | TRBJ1-6 | NA | TRBV19 | TGTGCCAGTAGTACCCTCTCCTATAATTCACCCCTCCACTTT | CASSTLSYNSPLHF
NA | TRBJ2-1 | TRBD2 | TRBV30 | TGTGCCTGGAGCGGGGGGAGCGATGAGCAGTTCTTC | CAWSGGSDEQFF
NA | TRBJ2-6 | NA | TRBV11-1 | TGTGCCAGCAGCTTAGGACAGCCTGGGGCCAACGTCCTGACTTTC | CASSLGQPGANVLTF
NA | TRBJ1-2 | NA | TRBV6-1 | TGTGCCAGCAGTGAAGAGTGGGCAGGTTCCTATGGCTACACCTTC | CASSEEWAGSYGYTF
NA | TRBJ1-5 | NA | TRBV7-9 | TGTGCCAGCAGCTCGAACAGGTTCAATCAGCCCCAGCATTTT | CASSSNRFNQPQHF
NA | TRBJ2-1 | TRBD2 | TRBV7-2 | TGTGCCAGCAGCAGCGGGGGCGGATCAAACCCCAGGAATGAGCAGTTCTTC | CASSSGGGSNPRNEQFF
NA | TRBJ1-2 | NA | TRBV4-1 | TGCGCCAGCAGCCAAAGGGGAAACAGGGAACACTATGGCTACACCTTC | CASSQRGNREHYGYTF
NA | TRBJ1-1 | NA | TRBV18 | TGTGCCAGCTCACCCGGCGCGGGAGTCCCTGAGACTGAAGCTTTCTTT | CASSPGAGVPETEAFF
NA | TRBJ1-3 | TRBD1 | TRBV2 | TGTGCCAGCAGTTCTACAGGGGAAGGAAACACCATATATTTT | CASSSTGEGNTIYF
NA | TRBJ2-7 | TRBD1 | TRBV3-1/TRBV3-2 | TGTGCCAGCAGCCAAAGGGATAGGACAGGGGCCTACGAGCAGTACTTC | CASSQRDRTGAYEQYF
NA | TRBJ2-7 | TRBD1 | TRBV6-5 | TGTGCCAGCAGCAGACAGGGAAACTACGAGCAGTACTTC | CASSRQGNYEQYF
NA | TRBJ2-5 | TRBD2 | TRBV7-9 | TGTGCCAGCAGCTTAGCTTTGGCGGGGGGAAGAGAGACCCAGTACTTC | CASSLALAGGRETQYF
NA | TRBJ2-5 | TRBD2 | TRBV7-9 | TGTGCCAGCAGCTTAGGGACTAGCGGGAACCAAGAGACCCAGTACTTC | CASSLGTSGNQETQYF
NA | TRBJ2-1 | TRBD1 | TRBV30 | TGTGCCTGGCGGGACAGGGGCTACAATGAGCAGTTCTTC | CAWRDRGYNEQFF
NA | TRBJ2-1 | TRBD1 | TRBV5-5 | TGTGCCAGCAGCTTACAGGGGGCTTGGAATGAGCAGTTCTTC | CASSLQGAWNEQFF
NA | TRBJ1-6 | TRBD1 | TRBV2 | TGTGCCAGCAGTGGGGGAAGGACAGGGAACTATAATTCACCCCTCCACTTT | CASSGGRTGNYNSPLHF
NA | TRBJ2-7 | TRBD1 | TRBV18 | TGTGCCAGCTCCCCGTCCGGGACAGGGCCCTACGAGCAGTACTTC | CASSPSGTGPYEQYF
NA | TRBJ2-1 | NA | TRBV19 | TGTGCCAGTAGTATCCAGGGGCCTAGGGATGAGCAGTTCTTC | CASSIQGPRDEQFF
NA | TRBJ1-5 | TRBD1 | TRBV19 | TGTGCCAGTAGTATAGGGACAGGCGGCAATCAGCCCCAGCATTTT | CASSIGTGGNQPQHF
NA | TRBJ1-4 | NA | TRBV19 | TGTGCCAGTAGTATCCGGAGGAGTGAAAAACTGTTTTTT | CASSIRRSEKLFF
NA | TRBJ1-1 | NA | TRBV27 | TGTGCCAGCAGCGGTAGCAGGGTAATCGCTGAAGCTTTCTTT | CASSGSRVIAEAFF
NA | TRBJ2-3 | NA | TRBV11-3 | TGTGCCAGCAGCGCGGGGAGCACAGATACGCAGTATTTT | CASSAGSTDTQYF
once | TRBJ1-1 | NA | TRBV18 | TGTGCCAGCTCACCAAGGCAGGGCCAGGGGGCTTTCTTT | CASSPRQGQGAFF
NA | TRBJ2-3 | NA | TRBV5-5 | TGTGCCAGCAGCCCCCCGACAGGCACAGATACGCAGTATTTT | CASSPPTGTDTQYF
NA | TRBJ1-2 | NA | TRBV30 | TGTGCCTGGAGTGTACCGGAGGTCCCCAGGTACACCTTC | CAWSVPEVPRYTF
NA | TRBJ1-1 | NA | TRBV30 | TGTGCCTGGACGGCTAGTCTCGGAGGCACTGAAGCTTTCTTT | CAWTASLGGTEAFF
NA | TRBJ2-1 | TRBD2 | TRBV3-1/TRBV3-2 | TGTGCCAGCAGCTCGGGACTAGCCGGCTACAATGAGCAGTTCTTC | CASSSGLAGYNEQFF
NA | TRBJ1-1 | TRBD1 | TRBV2 | TGTGCCAGCAGGGCCGACAGGGGGTACACTGAAGCTTTCTTT | CASRADRGYTEAFF
few | TRBJ1-2 | TRBD1 | TRBV29-1 | TGCAGCGCCGTTGGGACAGGAGAAAATGGCTACACCTTC | CSAVGTGENGYTF
NA | TRBJ2-5 | TRBD1 | TRBV5-6 | TGTGCCAGCAGCCTGGCAGGGGGCGCCGGAAAGACCCAGTACTTC | CASSLAGGAGKTQYF
NA | TRBJ1-2 | NA | TRBV10-1 | TGCGCCAGCAGTTTAGACAGCAACTATGGCTACACCTTC | CASSLDSNYGYTF
NA | TRBJ1-1 | NA | TRBV18 | TGTGCCAGCTCTCGCGGGGGGGGAACTGAAGCTTTCTTT | CASSRGGGTEAFF
NA | TRBJ2-5 | TRBD2 | TRBV6-5 | TGTGCCAGCAGCAACGCGGGACTAGCAGAGGAGACCCAGTACTTC | CASSNAGLAEETQYF
NA | TRBJ2-7 | NA | TRBV7-8 | TGTGCCAGCAGCCCCACGGCAGGGAACTACGAGCAGTACTTC | CASSPTAGNYEQYF
NA | TRBJ2-1 | TRBD2 | TRBV9 | TGTGCCAGCAGCGCGATAACCCTAGCGGGGGGCTACAATGAGCAGTTCTTC | CASSAITLAGGYNEQFF
NA | TRBJ1-3 | NA | TRBV20-1 | TGCAGTGCTAGTTATAAGCCCTCTGGAAACACCATATATTTT | CSASYKPSGNTIYF
NA | TRBJ1-2 | TRBD1 | TRBV19 | TGTGCCAGTAGTTCACAGGGGTGGGACTATGGCTACACCTTC | CASSSQGWDYGYTF
NA | TRBJ2-7 | TRBD2 | TRBV27 | TGTGCCAGCAGGGGACTAGCGGGGGTCGCCGGCGAGCAGTACTTC | CASRGLAGVAGEQYF